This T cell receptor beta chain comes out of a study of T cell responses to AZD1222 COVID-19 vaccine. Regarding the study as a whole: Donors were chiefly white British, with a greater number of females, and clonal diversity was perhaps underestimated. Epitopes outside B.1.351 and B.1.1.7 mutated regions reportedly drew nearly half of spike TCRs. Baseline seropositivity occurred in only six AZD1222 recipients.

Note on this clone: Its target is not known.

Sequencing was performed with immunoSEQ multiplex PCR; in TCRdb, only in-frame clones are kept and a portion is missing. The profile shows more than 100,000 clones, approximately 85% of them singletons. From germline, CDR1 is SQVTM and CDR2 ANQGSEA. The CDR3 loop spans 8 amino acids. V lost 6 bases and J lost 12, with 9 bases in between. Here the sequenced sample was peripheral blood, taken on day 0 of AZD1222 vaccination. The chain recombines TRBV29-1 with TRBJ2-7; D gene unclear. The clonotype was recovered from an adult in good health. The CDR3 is CSVPLRYF. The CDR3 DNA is TGCAGCGTCCCCCTCCGGTACTTC.